The rows below give T cell receptor beta chains drawn from one sample of a study of beta chain features in type 1 diabetes. The assay was immunoSEQ multiplex PCR, and TCRdb's table has in-frame clones only and misses some. The sample lists 640,000 or so clones, roughly 13% occurring once. Specimen: naive CD4+ T cells from blood. The receptors were gathered from a young man with type 1 diabetes. The CDR3 runs from the conserved cysteine through the conserved F or W. The D gene is left open where the match is weak. Rows give clone size only sometimes, using once, few, many, or a class for an expanded clone.

TGTGCCAGCAGCGGAAGCCGGGGCCAAGAGACCCAGTACTTC | CASSGSRGQETQYF | TRBJ2-5 | . | TRBV7-8 | .
TGTGCCTCCCGGACAGGCGACACCGGGGAGCTGTTTTTT | CASRTGDTGELFF | TRBJ2-2 | . | TRBV4-2 | TRBD1
TGTGCCAGCAGCCTACAGGGGACTGGGGCCAACGTCCTGACTTTC | CASSLQGTGANVLTF | TRBJ2-6 | . | TRBV7-2 | TRBD1
TGTGCCAGCAGCTTATTAGCAAGCTCCTACGAGCAGTACTTC | CASSLLASSYEQYF | TRBJ2-7 | few | TRBV7-9 | .
TGTGCCAGCAGTTACTCGCACCGAAACACTGAAGCTTTCTTT | CASSYSHRNTEAFF | TRBJ1-1 | . | TRBV6-5 | .
TGTGCCAGCAGCTCTTTGGGTACAGCATTCTACGAGCAGTACTTC | CASSSLGTAFYEQYF | TRBJ2-7 | once | TRBV7-9 | .
TGCGCCAGCAGCGAGCTAGCGGGGTCGATGGATACGCAGTATTTT | CASSELAGSMDTQYF | TRBJ2-3 | few | TRBV5-1 | TRBD2
TGTGCCAGCAGTGAATGGGACTTCAAAGAGACCCAGTACTTC | CASSEWDFKETQYF | TRBJ2-5 | few | TRBV2 | .
TGTGCCAGCAGTGACTCGTGGGGGGAGCAGTTCTTC | CASSDSWGEQFF | TRBJ2-1 | . | TRBV6-4 | .
TGTGCCTGGAGGCCCGGGACTTCGGCGTACTATGGCTACACCTTC | CAWRPGTSAYYGYTF | TRBJ1-2 | . | TRBV30 | .
TGCGCCAGCAGCTTGGACACAAACACCGGGGAGCTGTTTTTT | CASSLDTNTGELFF | TRBJ2-2 | . | TRBV5-1 | .
TGTGCCAGCAGCTTGGGACACGGGAACACTGAAGCTTTCTTT | CASSLGHGNTEAFF | TRBJ1-1 | few | TRBV7-6 | .
TGTGCCTGGTCGGGGATTAGGAATGAGCAGTTCTTC | CAWSGIRNEQFF | TRBJ2-1 | . | TRBV30 | .
TGTGCCAGCTCACCTTTGGACAGAGGGGGCGATGGCTACACCTTC | CASSPLDRGGDGYTF | TRBJ1-2 | few | TRBV18 | TRBD1
TGTGCCAGCAGTTTAACCGGGACAGTCGTCTCCTACGAGCAGTACTTC | CASSLTGTVVSYEQYF | TRBJ2-7 | . | TRBV27 | TRBD1
TGTGCCAGATCCCGGACGGTCTATGATGGCTACACCTTC | CARSRTVYDGYTF | TRBJ1-2 | . | TRBV19 | .
TGTGCCAGCAGCCAAGAGGGAGGGGCTAACTATGGCTACACCTTC | CASSQEGGANYGYTF | TRBJ1-2 | few | TRBV4-2 | .
TGTGCCTGGGCTGCGAGCGGGACTGAAGCTTTCTTT | CAWAASGTEAFF | TRBJ1-1 | . | TRBV30 | .
TGTGCCTGGAGTGTACCGTGGCGGACCCGCATGAACACTGAAGCTTTCTTT | CAWSVPWRTRMNTEAFF | TRBJ1-1 | . | TRBV30 | .
TGCGCCAGCAGCTGGGACGGGGAGGGGGACGAGCAGTACTTC | CASSWDGEGDEQYF | TRBJ2-7 | . | TRBV5-1 | .
TGTGCCAGCCCTAGGGACACCTCCTACAATGAGCAGTTCTTC | CASPRDTSYNEQFF | TRBJ2-1 | few | TRBV2 | .
TGTGCCAGCGCCCCCTCAGACGGTTCCTACAATGAGCAGTTCTTC | CASAPSDGSYNEQFF | TRBJ2-1 | . | TRBV28 | .
TGCGCCAGCAGCTTGGAGGGACAGGGGAGGCAAGAGACCCAGTACTTC | CASSLEGQGRQETQYF | TRBJ2-5 | few | TRBV5-1 | TRBD1
TGTGCCAGCAGCTTAGTTGTATCTAGCGGGGGTTACAATGAGCAGTTCTTC | CASSLVVSSGGYNEQFF | TRBJ2-1 | . | TRBV7-6 | TRBD2
TGTGCCAGCAGCTTAGGGACTTCTAATGAGCAGTTCTTC | CASSLGTSNEQFF | TRBJ2-1 | few | TRBV11-3 | .
TGTGCCAGCAGCTTGACAGGGGTGGGCTACACCTTC | CASSLTGVGYTF | TRBJ1-2 | . | TRBV5-6 | TRBD1
TGCGCCAGCAGCTCTGGGGATGGGGCCAACGTCCTGACTTTC | CASSSGDGANVLTF | TRBJ2-6 | few | TRBV5-1 | .
TGTGCCAGCAGCCCATTCGGGACAGGGGCCACTGAAGCTTTCTTT | CASSPFGTGATEAFF | TRBJ1-1 | few | TRBV6-5 | TRBD1
TGTGCTAGTGGTTTGGTCTGGTTCGGAGATACGCAGTATTTT | CASGLVWFGDTQYF | TRBJ2-3 | . | TRBV12-5 | .
TGTGCCACCCAGGACAGCGCTAACTATGGCTACACCTTC | CATQDSANYGYTF | TRBJ1-2 | . | TRBV10-3 | .
TGTGCCTGGAGTGTAGTACTAGCGGGCGACGGAACCCAGTACTTC | CAWSVVLAGDGTQYF | TRBJ2-5 | few | TRBV30 | TRBD2
TGTGCCAGCAGCCCGCCCGAGCGGGGGGGAGAGACCCAGTACTTC | CASSPPERGGETQYF | TRBJ2-5 | . | TRBV7-9 | TRBD2
TGCGCCAGCAGCCAAGATGACGCCCAGGGGGGAGGCTCCTACGAGCAGTACTTC | CASSQDDAQGGGSYEQYF | TRBJ2-7 | few | TRBV4-1 | .
TGCGCCAGCAGCTTTATGCCGTTATTCTCCTACGAGCAGTACTTC | CASSFMPLFSYEQYF | TRBJ2-7 | few | TRBV5-1 | .